This TCR beta chain was identified during a study of cytomegalovirus exposure and HLA in healthy donors. Study-level findings and limits: Versus the approximately 670-donor mean, an Asian-associated ancestry cluster reportedly showed fewer N-insertions in a later analysis.

The PCR was carried out with 60 Vbeta primers and 13 Jbeta primers. The assay was immunoSEQ multiplex PCR, and TCRdb's table has in-frame clones only and misses some. The sample includes 30,000 to 50,000 clones, 68% of them seen just once. Remarks on this clone: Its antigen is unidentified.

The CDR3 is 14 amino acids. Germline trimming cut 6 bases from V and 0 bases from J; bases unmatched to any gene: 2. CDR1 and CDR2 (germline): MNHNS, SASEGT. Material: PBMCs. This chain uses TRBV6-1 with TRBJ1-3, with 7 positions matching TRBD1. The sequence was obtained from a man aged 35-49 years in good health and CMV-seronegative. The CDR3 sequence: CASRTGSSGNTIYF. In DNA form, the CDR3 reads TGTGCCAGCAGGACAGGGAGCTCTGGAAACACCATATATTTT.